This TCR beta chain originates from a study of T cell responses to AZD1222 COVID-19 vaccine. Whole-study findings and limits: White British ancestry dominated among donors, who included more females, and clonal diversity was possibly underestimated. At 160-218 and 743-854, vaccine-associated CD4 TCRs were dominant, and they spanned spike.

With respect to this clone: Its antigen is unknown.

Germline CDR1 is GTSNPN and CDR2 is SVGIG (reference sequence). With V trimmed by 3 bases and J by 7 bases, 6 bases remained unmatched. The CDR3 has 13 residues. Assay used: immunoSEQ multiplex PCR; TCRdb lists only in-frame clones, some missing. The sample holds roughly 110,000 clones; 90% are singletons and the top ten take 6.5% to 10%. This chain connects TRBV30 to TRBJ1-5, with TRBD1 matching over 7 bases. This clonotype was sampled from an adult who received the AZD1222 COVID-19 vaccine. The starting material was peripheral blood, obtained 28 days after the second AZD1222 dose. CDR3 protein: CAWRGTAGQPQHF. As DNA, the CDR3 is TGTGCCTGGAGAGGGACAGCGGGGCAGCCCCAGCATTTT.